A single sample gave rise to the 32 T cell receptor beta chains below, sequenced in a study of shared clonotypes between healthy human individuals. CD8 cells regarded as naive lacked CD45RO, were positively chosen for CCR7, and omitted terminally differentiated effector memory CD45RA+ cells. Assay: immunoSEQ multiplex PCR; the TCRdb copy retains only in-frame clones and omits some. The table records about 2 million clones, about 95% of them present only once. The sample comprised naive CD8+ T cells sorted from blood. The receptors originated from a man younger than 35 in good health.

This chain links TRBV10-2 with TRBJ2-7; D perhaps matches TRBD2 (6 bases). The germline CDR1 and CDR2 sequences are WSHSY and SAAADI. The V end lost 4 bases, the J end lost 4 bases, and 14 bases lay between the germline ends. The CDR3 is 14 amino acids. DNA of the CDR3: TGCGCCAGCAGTGTAGGGAGGACCTTTTACGAGCAGTACTTC. Encoded protein: CASSVGRTFYEQYF.

The chain is built from TRBV6-5 and TRBJ2-7, with D unclear. V lost 2 bases and J lost 2, with 10 bases in between. Per the germline V gene, CDR1 is MNHEY and CDR2 is SVGAGI. CDR3 size: 14 residues. The CDR3 sequence: CASSYEAVPYEQYF. The CDR3 DNA is TGTGCCAGCAGTTACGAGGCAGTTCCCTACGAGCAGTACTTC.

Here the CDR3 reads CASRAPRGVLNTEAFF. In DNA, the CDR3 is TGTGCCAGCAGGGCCCCGAGGGGTGTCTTGAACACTGAAGCTTTCTTT. The rearrangement uses TRBV27 and TRBJ1-1, with D possibly being TRBD1 (5 bases). Trimming stripped 6 bases from V and 0 bases from J, with 17 bases between. Looked up from germline, CDR1 is MNHEY and CDR2 is SMNVEV (reference sequence). The CDR3 covers 16 residues.

The chain has TRBV29-1 and TRBJ1-2, with D possibly being TRBD1 (6 bases). The germline gives CDR1 SQVTM, CDR2 ANQGSEA. V was clipped by 3 bases and J by 4 bases, with 15 bases between them. The CDR3 totals 14 residues. DNA of the CDR3: TGCAGCGTTGAGTCGTCAGGGGAGGGCTATGGCTACACCTTC. As protein: CSVESSGEGYGYTF.

This chain joins TRBV6-1 and TRBJ2-7; D remains unclear. Germline lookup yields CDR1 MNHNS and CDR2 SASEGT. Trimming removed 6 bases at V and 2 bases at J, with 17 bases between. The CDR3 is 15 amino acids. The CDR3 region is CASSFLSDAAYEQYF. For the CDR3, the DNA is TGTGCCAGCAGCTTCTTATCGGACGCCGCCTACGAGCAGTACTTC.

V usage is TRBV6-1 and J usage is TRBJ1-1; D uncertain. Per germline, CDR1 MNHNS and CDR2 SASEGT. This CDR3 is built from 11 residues. The germline V and J ends were trimmed by 1 base and 7 bases, with 4 bases remaining between them. The CDR3 DNA sequence: TGTGCCAGCAGTGAAGAATTTGAAGCTTTCTTT. Translating gives CASSEEFEAFF.

V and J are TRBV5-8 and TRBJ2-2; no clear D gene. Germline V gene data show CDR1 as SGHTS and CDR2 as YDEGEE. This CDR3 is built from 14 residues. Trimming stripped 2 bases from V and 7 bases from J, with 12 bases between. CDR3 DNA: TGTGCCAGCAGCTTAAACGGGTTTGACGGGGAGCTGTTTTTT. Translating it yields CASSLNGFDGELFF.

This clone showed up just once. This chain connects TRBV6-5 to TRBJ1-6; 7 bases map to TRBD1. The CDR3 is made up of 15 amino acids. The J segment lost 8 bases and the V segment lost 4 bases, leaving 8 bases of the junction unmatched. Looked up from germline, CDR1 is MNHEY and CDR2 is SVGAGI. The CDR3 nucleotides are TGTGCCAGCAGTTGGATCGAGGGGGCAGATTCACCCCTCCACTTT. This gives the protein CASSWIEGADSPLHF.

This sequence joins TRBV28 and TRBJ2-5; 16 nucleotides line up with TRBD2. J lost 6 bases, V lost 8 bases, and 12 bases had no gene match. Germline assignment: CDR1 MDHEN and CDR2 SYDVKM. The CDR3 is made up of 17 amino acids. CDR3 DNA: TGTGCCAGCCTCTGGACCTCGGGACTAGCGGGGGGGCAGACCCAGTACTTC. The encoded protein is CASLWTSGLAGGQTQYF.

A word on this clone: The sample carries other DNA sequences with the same CDR3. The gene calls are TRBV19 and TRBJ1-6, with D possibly matching TRBD1 (5 bases). The ends were cut back, 8 bases at V and 7 bases at J, with 9 bases in the middle. The CDR3 runs to 12 residues. Germline V lookup: CDR1 LNHDA, CDR2 SQIVND (reference sequence). The CDR3 nucleotides are TGTGCCAGTGGGACGGGAAATTCACCCCTCCACTTT. It encodes CASGTGNSPLHF.

This clone came up once. The rearrangement joins TRBV4-1 to TRBJ2-2, with D unclear. Trimming pared 0 bases from V and 6 bases from J, leaving 8 bases between. This CDR3 comprises 14 residues. The germline gives CDR1 MGHRA, CDR2 YSYEKL. The CDR3 nucleotides are TGCGCCAGCAGCCAAGATAAGGTTGCCGGGGAGCTGTTTTTT. Protein product: CASSQDKVAGELFF.

CDR3 sequence reads: CASGRGEEQFF. The CDR3 DNA sequence: TGTGCCAGTGGGAGAGGCGAAGAGCAGTTCTTC. The chain couples TRBV19 to TRBJ2-1; weak D call: TRBD2 (5 bases). There are 11 residues in the CDR3. V gave up 8 bases and J gave up 10 bases, with 12 bases separating them. CDR1 LNHDA and CDR2 SQIVND come from the germline V gene (reference sequence).

The J gene is TRBJ1-5, the V gene TRBV5-8; 7 bases fit TRBD1. After removal of 4 bases from V and 4 bases from J, the junction contained 5 bases not matched to a gene. This CDR3 has 14 amino acids. Germline V gives CDR1 SGHTS, CDR2 YDEGEE. Written as DNA, the CDR3 is TGTGCCAGCAGCGCCGGACAGGCAAATCAGCCCCAGCATTTT. Translated, it gives CASSAGQANQPQHF.

The V and J genes are TRBV19 and TRBJ1-3, with D possibly TRBD1 on 5 matching bases. CDR3 length: 15 amino acids. Germline V gene sequence: CDR1 LNHDA, CDR2 SQIVND (reference sequence). V was pared by 1 base and J by 0 bases, with 7 bases between. CDR3 residues: CASSIGQLSGNTIYF. The CDR3 DNA reads as TGTGCCAGTAGTATAGGACAGCTCTCTGGAAACACCATATATTTT.

The chain recombines TRBV7-9 with TRBJ1-2; D remains unclear. Per the germline V gene, CDR1 is SEHNR and CDR2 is FQNEAQ (reference sequence). V was shortened by 2 bases and J by 4 bases, with 17 bases between the two germline ends. This CDR3 region has 16 residues. The DNA of the CDR3 is TGTGCCAGCAGCTTATCTTCTCCAGCCGACCTCTATGGCTACACCTTC. Residues: CASSLSSPADLYGYTF.

This rearrangement joins TRBV27 to TRBJ2-1; D perhaps matches TRBD1 (6 bases). The CDR3 is 14 residues long. The V gene lost 6 bases and the J gene lost 6 bases, with 15 bases spanning the gap. Germline V gene data show CDR1 as MNHEY and CDR2 as SMNVEV (reference sequence). The CDR3 DNA sequence: TGTGCCAGCAGGCGCCCCGGACAGATCAATGAGCAGTTCTTC. Translating it yields CASRRPGQINEQFF.

The rearrangement uses TRBV11-2 and TRBJ2-5; 11 positions agree with TRBD1. V trimming: 3 bases; J trimming: 5 bases; junction bases outside the gene matches: 8. Germline lookup yields CDR1 SGHAT and CDR2 FQNNGV. The CDR3 sequence is 16 residues long. The DNA for the CDR3 is TGTGCCAGCAGCTTTTTGGACAGGGGGCTAAGGGAGACCCAGTACTTC. Translating it yields CASSFLDRGLRETQYF.

The chain joins TRBV10-2 to TRBJ2-1; unclear D gene. This CDR3 contains 12 residues. The germline CDR1 and CDR2 sequences are WSHSY and SAAADI. CDR3 DNA: TGCGCAACGGGTAGCTCCTACAATGAGCAGTTCTTC. Protein: CATGSSYNEQFF.

J is TRBJ2-1 and V is TRBV5-1; possible D gene TRBD1, 5 bases. Germline V gives CDR1 SGHRS, CDR2 YFSETQ. The V gene lost 1 base and the J gene lost 6 bases, with 14 bases spanning the gap. The length of the CDR3 is 15 residues. The CDR3 protein is CASSLPRVSGNEQFF. For the CDR3, the DNA is TGCGCCAGCAGCTTGCCCAGGGTTTCGGGCAATGAGCAGTTCTTC.

V and J are TRBV15 and TRBJ1-1, with D perhaps matching TRBD1 (5 bases). In germline, CDR1 is LNHNV, CDR2 YYDKDF (reference sequence). The CDR3 extends over 13 amino acids. Between the trimmed V and J ends, which lost 6 bases and 4 bases, there was a span of 12 bases. The CDR3: CATRVSGTTEAFF. CDR3 in DNA: TGTGCCACCAGGGTCAGCGGGACCACTGAAGCTTTCTTT.

The chain uses TRBV10-2 and TRBJ1-2; D ambiguous. The CDR3 contains 14 residues. The germline V gene encodes CDR1 WSHSY and CDR2 SAAADI. Trimming removed 5 bases at V and 4 bases at J, with 14 bases between. The CDR3 DNA sequence: TGCGCCAGCAGTCTGCTGGGGTCCCCCTATGGCTACACCTTC. This sequence encodes CASSLLGSPYGYTF.

Details on this clone: This specimen includes other DNA sequences encoding the same CDR3. The chain combines TRBV6-5 with TRBJ2-1; the D gene is possibly TRBD2 (6 bases). Germline V lookup: CDR1 MNHEY, CDR2 SVGAGI. Trimming shortened V by 6 bases and J by 0 bases, and 12 bases separated the two germline ends. The CDR3 has 15 residues. The CDR3 DNA reads as TGTGCCAGCAGCCCGGACGGGAGCTCCTACAATGAGCAGTTCTTC. It specifies CASSPDGSSYNEQFF.

This chain connects TRBV4-2 to TRBJ1-2; D possibly corresponds to TRBD1 (5 bases). CDR1 is LGHNA and CDR2 is YNFKEQ in the germline V gene. V gave up 7 bases and J gave up 7 bases, with 16 bases separating them. There are 13 residues in the CDR3. The CDR3 nucleotides read TGTGCCAGCAACCCCGGGGGGTTAGTTGGCTACACCTTC. Protein product: CASNPGGLVGYTF.

The J gene is TRBJ1-1, the V gene TRBV6-1; D is ambiguous. The CDR3 sequence is 17 residues long. Germline V lookup: CDR1 MNHNS, CDR2 SASEGT. Trimming took off 2 bases at V and 1 base at J, with 17 bases between the two ends. The CDR3 spells CASSEYWLGIENTEAFF. The DNA for the CDR3 is TGTGCCAGCAGTGAATATTGGTTGGGTATCGAGAACACTGAAGCTTTCTTT.

The V call is TRBV13, the J call TRBJ2-3; 9 nucleotides line up with TRBD2. The germline V gene has CDR1 PRHDT and CDR2 FYEKMQ (reference sequence). The CDR3 totals 16 residues. V was pared by 5 bases and J by 9 bases, with 15 bases of the junction left unmatched. In DNA form, the CDR3 reads TGTGCCAGCAGCACCGAGGGCGGGGGGGCCGTTTTAACGCAGTATTTT. Translation gives CASSTEGGGAVLTQYF.

Concerning this clone itself: This sample includes further DNA sequences coding for the same CDR3. The chain has TRBV10-3 and TRBJ1-1; D perhaps matches TRBD1 (6 bases). Trimming took off 6 bases at V and 5 bases at J, with 10 bases between the two ends. Germline V lookup: CDR1 ENHRY, CDR2 SYGVKD. The CDR3 sequence is 12 residues long. The CDR3 coding sequence is TGTGCCATCAGACAGGGTTCGACTGAAGCTTTCTTT. Its translation is CAIRQGSTEAFF.

In DNA form, the CDR3 reads TGTGCCAGCTCACCTACTCCAGGGGAGACCCAGTACTTC. Translation gives CASSPTPGETQYF. The rearrangement links TRBV18 to TRBJ2-5, with D possibly TRBD1 on 5 matching bases. Trimming took off 3 bases at V and 5 bases at J, with 10 bases between the two ends. Germline assignment: CDR1 KGHSH and CDR2 LQKENI. CDR3 size: 13 residues.

The rearrangement links TRBV11-2 to TRBJ2-1; 9 bases are shared with TRBD2. Germline loops: CDR1 SGHAT, CDR2 FQNNGV. CDR3 length: 16 residues. The trim removed 4 bases at V and 3 bases at J, leaving 7 bases unmatched. The chain's CDR3 is CASSSSGTSLYNEQFF. Written as DNA, the CDR3 is TGTGCCAGCAGCTCCTCCGGGACTAGCCTCTACAATGAGCAGTTCTTC.

V usage is TRBV4-1 and J usage is TRBJ2-1, with 13 bases aligning to TRBD2. V was clipped by 7 bases and J by 0 bases; unmatched bases: 9. The CDR3 length is 18 residues. Germline lookup yields CDR1 MGHRA and CDR2 YSYEKL. The DNA of the CDR3 is TGCGCCAGCACCGAACGACTAGCGGGGGGAATCTCCTACAATGAGCAGTTCTTC. This gives the protein CASTERLAGGISYNEQFF.

The genes are TRBV6-5 and TRBJ2-5, with D hard to call. Trimming pared 2 bases from V and 5 bases from J, leaving 9 bases between. Germline CDR1 reads MNHEY; CDR2 reads SVGAGI. The CDR3 runs to 13 residues. The CDR3 DNA sequence: TGTGCCAGCAGTTACGGCTTTCGCGAGACCCAGTACTTC. It is translated as CASSYGFRETQYF.

This clone has a handful of counts. Other DNA sequences in this specimen translate into the identical CDR3. The J gene is TRBJ1-2, the V gene TRBV27; D remains unclear. Trimming took 3 bases from V and 0 from J, leaving 8 bases between them. Germline CDR1 MNHEY, CDR2 SMNVEV (reference sequence). The CDR3 spans 14 residues. Here the CDR3 DNA reads TGTGCCAGCAGTTTTCAAGGGTCTAACTATGGCTACACCTTC. Residues: CASSFQGSNYGYTF.

The V call is TRBV4-1, the J call TRBJ2-2, with TRBD2 matching over 16 bases. This CDR3 is 20 amino acids long. The V segment lost 0 bases and the J segment 8 bases; nucleotides outside the gene matches: 12. Germline assignment: CDR1 MGHRA and CDR2 YSYEKL. CDR3 in amino acids: CASSQDDPGLAGGPSGELFF. CDR3 sequence (DNA): TGCGCCAGCAGCCAAGATGACCCGGGACTAGCGGGAGGGCCGTCGGGGGAGCTGTTTTTT.